This TCR beta chain was sequenced during a study of a mutant IDH1 vaccine in newly diagnosed glioma. The CDR3 consists of 14 residues. Germline-derived CDR1 and CDR2 are SGHRS and YFSETQ. Germline trimming cut 5 bases from V and 12 bases from J; bases unmatched to any gene: 9. Stated time point: baseline, week 1 (first vaccination visit). As to treatment: pre-vaccination baseline after standard-of-care therapy. Astrocytomas found in donors were new, WHO grade 3 or 4, IDH1-mutant and ATRX-lost. Profiled with immunoSEQ multiplex PCR; TCRdb holds only in-frame clones, not every one. The table has nearly 50,000 clones, 75% to 90% seen once.

This clonotype was obtained from a man between 40 and 49 years old with glioma. The chain carries TRBV5-1 and TRBJ2-6, with TRBD1 matching 9 bases. The sample in question was PBMCs, obtained from a glioma patient treated with radiotherapy, temozolomide or both. This CDR3 is CASSYTGTGRVLTF. DNA for the CDR3: TGCGCCAGCAGTTATACCGGGACAGGGCGCGTCCTGACTTTC.